The 15 T cell receptor beta chains below were found in one sample sequenced in a study of radiotherapy plus CTLA-4 blockade in lung cancer. Using immunoSEQ multiplex PCR, the repertoire was profiled, and TCRdb retains in-frame clones only, with some absent. The sample has approximately 47,000 clones, 63% seen once. The sample consisted of peripheral blood, taken from a patient treated with radiotherapy plus ipilimumab. These receptors all come from a human donor with non-small cell lung cancer who had a partial response to radiotherapy plus ipilimumab.

In this sample, this clone turned up a few times. V and J are TRBV5-1 and TRBJ2-1, with TRBD1 matching 7 bases. V gave up 1 base and J gave up 7 bases; unmatched junction bases: 5. The CDR3 length is 14 residues. Germline CDR1 reads SGHRS; CDR2 reads YFSETQ. The CDR3: CASSLLGTENEQFF. Written as DNA, the CDR3 is TGCGCCAGCAGCTTGCTGGGGACAGAAAATGAGCAGTTCTTC.

J is TRBJ2-3 and V is TRBV10-3; 11 bases line up with TRBD2. The J segment lost 0 bases and the V segment lost 10 bases, leaving 12 bases of the junction unmatched. The CDR3 spans 17 residues. The V gene's germline CDR1 is ENHRY and CDR2 SYGVKD. CDR3 residues: CATSPGTSGGSTDTQYF. CDR3 bases: TGTGCCACTTCCCCCGGGACTAGCGGAGGAAGCACAGATACGCAGTATTTT.

This clone has a handful of counts. V usage is TRBV5-1 and J usage is TRBJ2-5; weak D call: TRBD2 (5 bases). Trimming pared 3 bases from V and 5 bases from J, leaving 17 bases between. The CDR3 spans 15 residues. The germline V gene has CDR1 SGHRS and CDR2 YFSETQ. The CDR3 sequence is CASSSDLASQETQYF. The CDR3 nucleotides are TGCGCCAGCAGCTCGGATCTAGCCTCGCAGGAGACCCAGTACTTC.

This clone is medium-sized. The chain carries TRBV14 and TRBJ2-1, with 8 bases aligning to TRBD2. The ends lost 7 bases at V and 7 bases at J; junction bases unmatched: 12. The germline V gene encodes CDR1 SGHDN and CDR2 FVKESK. The CDR3 runs 15 residues. This chain's CDR3 is CASTQSSGSGNEQFF. DNA of the CDR3: TGTGCCAGCACGCAGAGCAGCGGGAGTGGGAATGAGCAGTTCTTC.

This chain joins TRBV7-9 and TRBJ2-3; D is unclear. Germline-derived CDR1 and CDR2 are SEHNR and FQNEAQ (reference sequence). The CDR3 is made up of 14 amino acids. Trimming left V 7 bases short and J 2 bases short, with 13 bases between. CDR3 residues: CASITGQPTDTQYF. In DNA, the CDR3 is TGTGCCAGCATAACTGGGCAGCCCACAGATACGCAGTATTTT.

The J gene is TRBJ2-1, the V gene TRBV4-2; TRBD1 agrees at 7 bases. With 0 bases clipped from V and 2 bases from J, the junction kept 10 bases outside the gene matches. CDR1 LGHNA and CDR2 YNFKEQ come from the germline V gene. The CDR3 totals 18 residues. The DNA of the CDR3 is TGTGCCAGCAGCCAAGATCTCACTCGGGACAGAGCCTACAATGAGCAGTTCTTC. It is translated as CASSQDLTRDRAYNEQFF.

V usage is TRBV6-1 and J usage is TRBJ1-2; D gene ambiguous. The ends were cut back, 3 bases at V and 3 bases at J, with 14 bases in the middle. This CDR3 region has 15 residues. Per germline, CDR1 MNHNS and CDR2 SASEGT. In nucleotides, the CDR3 is TGTGCCAGCAGTGAGGTGAAGGGAGGGCACTATGGCTACACCTTC. As protein: CASSEVKGGHYGYTF.

DNA of the CDR3: TGCGCCAGCAGCTTGGCAGGGTCCAGCACAGATACGCAGTATTTT. Its protein product is CASSLAGSSTDTQYF. V is TRBV5-1 and J is TRBJ2-3, with D tentatively TRBD1 (5 bases). The CDR3 has 15 amino acids. Trimming cost V 0 bases and J 0 bases, with 8 bases left between them. Per germline, CDR1 SGHRS and CDR2 YFSETQ. Full variable domain (remainder filled in from reference TRBV5-1 and TRBJ2-3): KAGVTQTPRYLIKTRGQQVTLSCSPISGHRSVSWYQQTPGQGLQFLFEYFSETQRNKGNFPGRFSGRQFSNSRSEMNVSTLELGDSALYLCASSLAGSSTDTQYFGPGTRLTVL.

The chain combines TRBV30 with TRBJ1-2; the match to TRBD1 covers 9 bases. The CDR3 is made up of 14 amino acids. Germline CDR1 reads GTSNPN; CDR2 reads SVGIG (reference sequence). Trimming cost V 1 base and J 4 bases; bases outside gene matches: 4. The chain's CDR3 is CAWSGTGALYGYTF. CDR3 nucleotide sequence: TGTGCCTGGAGTGGGACAGGGGCCCTCTATGGCTACACCTTC.

The J gene is TRBJ2-2, the V gene TRBV9; 8 bases are shared with TRBD2. Per the germline V gene, CDR1 is SGDLS and CDR2 is YYNGEE. Trimming cost V 0 bases and J 1 base; bases outside gene matches: 5. The CDR3 runs to 17 residues. CDR3 DNA sequence: TGTGCCAGCAGCGTAGCAACGGGGGGGCTGAACACCGGGGAGCTGTTTTTT. It translates to CASSVATGGLNTGELFF.

The gene calls are TRBV2 and TRBJ1-5, with a possible D match to TRBD1 (5 bases). Germline CDR1 is SNHLY and CDR2 is FYNNEI. The CDR3 is 13 residues long. The V end lost 5 bases, the J end lost 5 bases, and 10 bases lay between the germline ends. The CDR3, as DNA: TGTGCCAGCAGTAGCCAGGGATATCAGCCCCAGCATTTT. Its translation is CASSSQGYQPQHF.

This clone was seen more than once but under ten times. J is TRBJ2-7 and V is TRBV13, with 9 bases lining up with TRBD1. The CDR3 length is 15 residues. CDR1 and CDR2 from the germline V gene are PRHDT and FYEKMQ (reference sequence). Trimming at V came to 3 bases and at J to 2 bases, leaving 5 bases not matched to a gene. In DNA, the CDR3 is TGTGCCAGCAGCTTTGCGGACAGGGGCACCTACGAGCAGTACTTC. This codes for CASSFADRGTYEQYF.

The V and J genes are TRBV11-3 and TRBJ2-1; 14 bases agree with TRBD2. The germline V gene encodes CDR1 SGHNT and CDR2 YENEEA. The CDR3 totals 15 residues. Trimming took 5 bases from V and 9 from J; bases not matched to a gene: 6. The CDR3 loop is CASSPTSGRVGEQFF. The CDR3 bases are TGTGCCAGCAGCCCGACTAGCGGGAGGGTGGGTGAGCAGTTCTTC.

V is TRBV9 and J is TRBJ2-3, with a tentative D call TRBD1 (5 bases). Germline CDR1 is SGDLS and CDR2 is YYNGEE. V shed 7 bases and J shed 2 bases, with 5 bases lying between them. CDR3 length: 11 amino acids. The CDR3 region has the DNA TGTGCCAGCGGGGCCACAGATACGCAGTATTTT. This sequence encodes CASGATDTQYF.

This clone came up a few times. The rearrangement uses TRBV14 and TRBJ2-6, with a tentative D call TRBD1 (6 bases). Trimming left V 5 bases short and J 1 base short, with 9 bases between. The CDR3 extends over 15 amino acids. The germline gives CDR1 SGHDN, CDR2 FVKESK. CDR3 loop: CASSITGSGANVLTF. In DNA form, the CDR3 reads TGTGCCAGCAGCATTACAGGGTCTGGGGCCAACGTCCTGACTTTC.